A single sample gave rise to the 22 T cell receptor beta chains below, sequenced in a study of T cell responses to AZD1222 COVID-19 vaccine. Data came from immunoSEQ multiplex PCR; TCRdb stores just in-frame clones and leaves some out. Among some 130,000 clones listed, roughly 90% were seen once. The specimen was peripheral blood, collected on day 0 of AZD1222 vaccination. The receptor source for this set is an adult in good health.

V usage is TRBV5-1 and J usage is TRBJ2-7; D is possibly TRBD2 (8 bases). Germline V gene lookup returns CDR1 SGHRS and CDR2 YFSETQ. This CDR3 comprises 19 residues. V shed 3 bases and J shed 2 bases, with 27 bases lying between them. CDR3 residues: CASSYRDSEFSGVPYEQYF. CDR3 in DNA: TGCGCCAGCAGCTACCGGGACAGTGAATTTAGCGGGGTTCCCTACGAGCAGTACTTC.

This sequence joins TRBV27 and TRBJ1-1; unclear D gene. V lost 8 bases and J lost 5, with 15 bases in between. Germline V gene lookup returns CDR1 MNHEY and CDR2 SMNVEV (reference sequence). The CDR3 totals 13 residues. CDR3 nucleotide sequence: TGTGCCAGCGCCCGCTTCGAGAATACTGAAGCTTTCTTT. It codes for CASARFENTEAFF.

This chain joins TRBV7-3 and TRBJ2-3; no firm D call. The CDR3 is 17 residues long. V dropped 1 base and J dropped 0 bases, with 14 bases sitting between them. The germline CDR1 and CDR2 sequences are SGHTA and FQGTGA. The CDR3, as DNA: TGTGCCAGCAGCTTAAATGCGGCAGGCGCTAGCACAGATACGCAGTATTTT. Residues: CASSLNAAGASTDTQYF.

The genes are TRBV29-1 and TRBJ1-2; 7 bases are a match to TRBD1. This CDR3 has 13 amino acids. V was pared by 8 bases and J by 6 bases, with 12 bases of the junction left unmatched. In germline, CDR1 is SQVTM, CDR2 ANQGSEA. DNA of the CDR3: TGCAGCACGGCGGACAGGTGGGACCATGGCTACACCTTC. It specifies CSTADRWDHGYTF.

This clone was detected only a few times. The chain links TRBV29-1 to TRBJ1-5, with D possibly being TRBD1 (5 bases). V was shortened by 6 bases and J by 5 bases, with 14 bases between the two germline ends. The length of the CDR3 is 13 residues. Germline V gene lookup returns CDR1 SQVTM and CDR2 ANQGSEA. The CDR3 spells CSVGDGSHQPQHF. CDR3 nucleotide sequence: TGCAGCGTGGGGGACGGTTCTCATCAGCCCCAGCATTTT. The entire variable domain, with the rest obtained from reference TRBV29-1 and TRBJ1-5, is as follows: SAVISQKPSRDICQRGTSLTIQCQVDSQVTMMFWYRQQPGQSLTLIATANQGSEATYESGFVIDKFPISRPNLTFSTLTVSNMSPEDSSIYLCSVGDGSHQPQHFGDGTRLSIL.

The chain has TRBV19 and TRBJ1-1; 12 nucleotides agree with TRBD1. Germline trimming cut 5 bases from V and 2 bases from J; bases unmatched to any gene: 3. CDR1 is LNHDA, CDR2 SQIVND, per germline (reference sequence). The length of the CDR3 is 15 residues. CDR3 region: CASSLGQGANTEAFF. The CDR3 DNA is TGTGCCAGTAGTTTGGGACAGGGGGCTAACACTGAAGCTTTCTTT.

The rearrangement links TRBV7-6 to TRBJ1-1; unclear D gene. V dropped 3 bases and J dropped 2 bases, with 4 bases sitting between them. Germline V lookup: CDR1 SGHVS, CDR2 FNYEAQ. The CDR3 loop spans 12 amino acids. For the CDR3, the DNA is TGTGCCAGCAGCTTTGAAAACACTGAAGCTTTCTTT. Translated: CASSFENTEAFF.

This clone has just one count. This sample includes further DNA sequences coding for the same CDR3. The J gene is TRBJ1-6, the V gene TRBV5-4; D ambiguous. Germline V lookup: CDR1 SGHNT, CDR2 YYREEE (reference sequence). V gave up 0 bases and J gave up 9 bases, with 4 bases separating them. The CDR3 loop spans 12 amino acids. CDR3 sequence: CASSLVGSPLHF. The CDR3 DNA reads as TGTGCCAGCAGCTTGGTCGGTTCACCCCTCCACTTT.

The chain employs TRBV28 and TRBJ1-2, with a weak D call TRBD1 (5 bases). Germline CDR1 MDHEN, CDR2 SYDVKM. V was pared by 4 bases and J by 8 bases, with 23 bases between. The CDR3 loop spans 16 amino acids. CDR3 sequence (DNA): TGTGCCAGCAGTTCCCGGGACCAGTGGGCGAGGCGAGGCTACACCTTC. It encodes CASSSRDQWARRGYTF.

The chain recombines TRBV28 with TRBJ1-6, with D perhaps TRBD1 (6 bases). Germline CDR1 is MDHEN and CDR2 is SYDVKM. The ends were cut back, 5 bases at V and 10 bases at J, with 21 bases in the middle. The CDR3 consists of 16 residues. The CDR3 loop is CASSRPRGGAGSPLHF. The CDR3 DNA reads as TGTGCCAGCAGTCGCCCGAGAGGGGGGGCAGGCTCACCCCTCCACTTT.

This rearrangement joins TRBV28 to TRBJ1-5; 8 nucleotides line up with TRBD1. V was pared by 6 bases and J by 5 bases, with 9 bases of the junction left unmatched. CDR1 is MDHEN, CDR2 SYDVKM, per germline. The CDR3 loop spans 15 amino acids. The CDR3 region has the DNA TGTGCCAGCAGGGATGGACAGGGTAGGGATCAGCCCCAGCATTTT. The encoded protein is CASRDGQGRDQPQHF.

This clone was recorded a few times. The chain carries TRBV19 and TRBJ1-1; D is unclear. The CDR3 length is 14 residues. CDR1 and CDR2 (germline): LNHDA, SQIVND (reference sequence). V lost 9 bases and J lost 2, with 16 bases in between. The CDR3 DNA reads TGTGCCAGCAATGCCGGACGCCTTAACACTGAAGCTTTCTTT. It specifies CASNAGRLNTEAFF.

V gene TRBV29-1 combines with J gene TRBJ1-1; TRBD1 agrees at 8 bases. In germline, CDR1 is SQVTM, CDR2 ANQGSEA. The length of the CDR3 is 10 residues. Unmatched junction bases numbered 2, after V lost 7 bases and J lost 7 bases. The CDR3 protein is CSGGTGEAFF. CDR3 DNA sequence: TGCAGCGGAGGGACAGGTGAAGCTTTCTTT.

This chain joins TRBV11-3 and TRBJ2-1; 16 bases align to TRBD2. V lost 4 bases to trimming and J lost 9 bases; unmatched junction nucleotides: 6. This CDR3 contains 16 residues. The germline CDR1 and CDR2 sequences are SGHNT and YENEEA. The CDR3 region is CASSSGLAGGLSEQFF. The CDR3 coding sequence is TGTGCCAGCAGCTCGGGACTAGCGGGGGGGCTTAGTGAGCAGTTCTTC.

The V and J genes are TRBV7-2 and TRBJ1-2; D is unresolved. Germline V lookup: CDR1 SGHTA, CDR2 FQGNSA. This CDR3 contains 14 residues. The V end was cut by 1 base, the J end by 8 bases, with 14 bases between. The CDR3 DNA follows: TGTGCCAGCAGCTTAGGGGATTGGGTCTACGGCTACACCTTC. Protein product: CASSLGDWVYGYTF. Looking up the rest from reference TRBV7-2 and TRBJ1-2 gives the full variable domain: GAGVSQSPSNKVTEKGKDVELRCDPISGHTALYWYRQSLGQGLEFLIYFQGNSAPDKSGLPSDRFSAERTGGSVSTLTIQRTQQEDSAVYLCASSLGDWVYGYTFGSGTRLTVV.

This chain connects TRBV19 to TRBJ1-2, with 7 bases lining up with TRBD1. Trimming at V came to 7 bases and at J to 0 bases, leaving 8 bases not matched to a gene. The CDR3 totals 15 residues. CDR1 and CDR2 (germline): LNHDA, SQIVND (reference sequence). This chain's CDR3 is CASNNRGDTNYGYTF. In DNA form, the CDR3 reads TGTGCCAGTAACAACAGGGGAGATACTAACTATGGCTACACCTTC.

This sequence joins TRBV7-9 and TRBJ2-1; 8 positions agree with TRBD2. Unmatched junction bases numbered 1, after V lost 1 base and J lost 2 bases. The CDR3 runs to 15 residues. Germline V gene lookup returns CDR1 SEHNR and CDR2 FQNEAQ (reference sequence). CDR3 bases: TGTGCCAGCAGCTTAGGGGGACTAGCCTACAATGAGCAGTTCTTC. Its translation: CASSLGGLAYNEQFF.

V usage is TRBV30 and J usage is TRBJ1-1; D may be TRBD1 (5 bases). This CDR3 is 12 amino acids long. V lost 5 bases and J lost 6, with 13 bases in between. Germline V gene data show CDR1 as GTSNPN and CDR2 as SVGIG (reference sequence). The DNA for the CDR3 is TGTGCCTGGTCCCCGGGGGGTCCTGAAGCTTTCTTT. It encodes CAWSPGGPEAFF.

V gene TRBV29-1 combines with J gene TRBJ1-2; 8 positions agree with TRBD1. The V and J ends lost 6 bases and 3 bases, in that order; junction bases with no gene match: 9. The V gene's germline CDR1 is SQVTM and CDR2 ANQGSEA. CDR3 length: 14 amino acids. CDR3 residues: CSVVEDRADYGYTF. For the CDR3, the DNA is TGCAGCGTGGTGGAGGACAGGGCCGACTATGGCTACACCTTC.

The rearrangement uses TRBV4-1 and TRBJ1-4; perhaps TRBD1 as D (5 bases). The CDR3 consists of 15 residues. V was cut by 1 base and J by 5 bases, with 11 bases left in between. The germline CDR1 and CDR2 sequences are MGHRA and YSYEKL. The CDR3 DNA sequence: TGCGCCAGCAGCCAAGGGGCCGGGGGGAATGAAAAACTGTTTTTT. Its translation: CASSQGAGGNEKLFF.

The chain is built from TRBV10-2 and TRBJ2-1; tentative D call: TRBD2 (6 bases). The V end was cut by 8 bases, the J end by 4 bases, with 18 bases between. The germline V gene has CDR1 WSHSY and CDR2 SAAADI. CDR3 size: 15 residues. The CDR3 nucleotides read TGCGCCAGCCATGGCCTAGGAGGGGCTTACAATGAGCAGTTCTTC. It translates to CASHGLGGAYNEQFF.

The chain recombines TRBV11-2 with TRBJ1-1, with D perhaps matching TRBD1 (5 bases). The ends were cut back, 2 bases at V and 5 bases at J, with 15 bases in the middle. The V gene's germline CDR1 is SGHAT and CDR2 FQNNGV. This CDR3 has 15 residues. This CDR3 reads CASSLSQGSGTEAFF. The DNA for the CDR3 is TGTGCCAGCAGCTTATCTCAGGGATCGGGAACTGAAGCTTTCTTT.